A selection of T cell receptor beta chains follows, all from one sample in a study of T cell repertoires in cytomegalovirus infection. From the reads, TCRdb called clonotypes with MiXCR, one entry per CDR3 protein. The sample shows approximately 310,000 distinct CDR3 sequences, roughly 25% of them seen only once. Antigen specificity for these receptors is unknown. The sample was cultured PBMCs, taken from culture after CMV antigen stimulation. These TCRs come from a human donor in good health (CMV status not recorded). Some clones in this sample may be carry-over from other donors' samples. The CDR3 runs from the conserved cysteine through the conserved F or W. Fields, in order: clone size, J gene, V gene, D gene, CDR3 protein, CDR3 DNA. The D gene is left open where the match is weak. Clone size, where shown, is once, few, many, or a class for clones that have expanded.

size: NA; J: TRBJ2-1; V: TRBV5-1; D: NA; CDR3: CASSLLESSYNEQFF; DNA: TGCGCCAGCAGCTTGTTAGAAAGCTCCTACAATGAGCAGTTCTTC
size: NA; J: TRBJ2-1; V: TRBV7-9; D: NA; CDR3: CASSPYWGSSSNEQFF; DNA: TGTGCCAGCAGCCCCTATTGGGGATCCTCCAGCAATGAGCAGTTCTTC
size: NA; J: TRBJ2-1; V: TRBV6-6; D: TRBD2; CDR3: CASSFSVASGSNEQFF; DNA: TGTGCCAGCAGTTTCTCCGTGGCTAGCGGGAGCAATGAGCAGTTCTTC
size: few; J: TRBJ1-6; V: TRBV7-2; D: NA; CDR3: CASSRPGSPLHF; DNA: TGTGCCAGCAGCCGTCCTGGATCACCCCTCCACTTT
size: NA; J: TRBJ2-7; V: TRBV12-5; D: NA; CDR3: CASGSWDGDKYF; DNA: TGTGCTAGTGGTTCATGGGACGGCGATAAGTACTTC
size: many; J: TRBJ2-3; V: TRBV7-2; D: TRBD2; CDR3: CASSPVGREQTDTQYF; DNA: TGTGCCAGCAGCCCCGTGGGGCGGGAGCAAACAGATACGCAGTATTTT
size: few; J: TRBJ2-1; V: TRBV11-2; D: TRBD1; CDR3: CASSSSGTGLQVF; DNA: TGTGCCAGCAGCTCTTCCGGGACAGGGCTCCAGGTGTTC
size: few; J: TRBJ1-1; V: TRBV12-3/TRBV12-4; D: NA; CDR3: CASSLRDPINTEAFF; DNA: TGTGCCAGCAGTTTACGGGACCCTATTAACACTGAAGCTTTCTTT
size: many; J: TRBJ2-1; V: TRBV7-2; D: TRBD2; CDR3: CASNSRREGRPLLEQFF; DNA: TGTGCCAGCAATTCCCGGCGGGAGGGTCGGCCTCTGCTCGAGCAGTTCTTC
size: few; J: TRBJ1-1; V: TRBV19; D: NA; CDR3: CASSATVNTEAFF; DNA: TGTGCCAGTAGTGCGACGGTTAACACTGAAGCTTTCTTT
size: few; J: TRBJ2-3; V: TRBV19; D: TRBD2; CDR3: CASSILAGPAHTDTQYF; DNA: TGTGCCAGTAGTATACTAGCGGGCCCAGCTCACACAGATACGCAGTATTTT
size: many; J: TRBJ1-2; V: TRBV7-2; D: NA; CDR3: CASSSRDGYGYTF; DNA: TGTGCCAGCAGTTCACGGGATGGCTATGGCTACACCTTC
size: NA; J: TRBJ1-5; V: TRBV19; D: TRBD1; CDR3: CASSITGTGGNQPQHF; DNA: TGTGCCAGTAGTATAACCGGGACAGGGGGCAATCAGCCCCAGCATTTT
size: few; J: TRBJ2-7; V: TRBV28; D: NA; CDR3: CASTNFLEQYF; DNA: TGTGCCAGCACCAACTTCCTGGAGCAGTACTTC
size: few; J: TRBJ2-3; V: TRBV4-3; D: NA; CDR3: CASSLEELTGTGTDTQYF; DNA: TGCGCCAGCAGCCTTGAGGAACTGACAGGGACTGGTACAGATACGCAGTATTTT
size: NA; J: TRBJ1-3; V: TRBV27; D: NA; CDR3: CASSLWGASENTIYF; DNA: TGTGCCAGCAGTTTGTGGGGGGCGTCTGAAAACACCATATATTTT
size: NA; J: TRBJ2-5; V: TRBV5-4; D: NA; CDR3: CASSLALGEYYETQYF; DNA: TGTGCCAGCAGCTTGGCTTTGGGGGAGTATTACGAGACCCAGTACTTC
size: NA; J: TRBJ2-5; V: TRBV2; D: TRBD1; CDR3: CASSGGTGTSYQETQYF; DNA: TGTGCCAGCAGCGGCGGGACAGGGACTTCGTACCAAGAGACCCAGTACTTC
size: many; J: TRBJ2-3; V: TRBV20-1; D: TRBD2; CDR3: CSASLAGSGTDTQYF; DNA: TGCAGTGCTAGTCTAGCGGGGAGTGGCACAGATACGCAGTATTTT
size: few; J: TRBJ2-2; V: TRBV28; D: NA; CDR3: CASSLNRGNPSGRFGELFF; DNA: TGTGCCAGCAGTTTAAACAGGGGGAACCCAAGCGGGAGGTTCGGGGAGCTGTTTTTT
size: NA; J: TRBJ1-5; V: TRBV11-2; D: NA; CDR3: CASSSQGFNQPQHF; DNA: TGTGCCAGCAGCTCACAGGGTTTCAATCAGCCCCAGCATTTT
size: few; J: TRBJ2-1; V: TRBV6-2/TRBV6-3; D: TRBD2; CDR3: CASSWGSGNNEQFF; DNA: TGTGCCAGCAGTTGGGGTAGCGGGAACAATGAGCAGTTCTTC
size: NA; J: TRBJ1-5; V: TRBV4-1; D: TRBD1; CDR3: CASSQDWDRGQPQHF; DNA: TGCGCCAGCAGCCAAGATTGGGACAGGGGGCAGCCCCAGCATTTT
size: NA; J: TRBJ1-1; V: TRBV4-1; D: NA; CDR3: CASTQNTEAFF; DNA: TGCGCCAGCACCCAGAACACTGAAGCTTTCTTT
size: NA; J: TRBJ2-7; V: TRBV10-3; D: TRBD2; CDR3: CAIKEREFSYEQYF; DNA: TGTGCCATCAAAGAGCGGGAGTTTAGTTACGAGCAGTACTTC
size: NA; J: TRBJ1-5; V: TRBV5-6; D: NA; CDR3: CASSRGGGGGSNQPQHF; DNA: TGTGCCAGCAGCCGTGGGGGGGGGGGGGGGAGCAATCAGCCCCAGCATTTT
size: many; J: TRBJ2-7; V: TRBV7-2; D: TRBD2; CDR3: CASSLVVGSGRSYEQYF; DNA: TGTGCCAGCAGCTTAGTCGTCGGGAGCGGGAGGTCCTACGAGCAGTACTTC
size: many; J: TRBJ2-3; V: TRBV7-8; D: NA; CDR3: CASTQTRTKSTDTQYF; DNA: TGTGCCAGCACCCAAACCAGGACAAAGAGCACAGATACGCAGTATTTT
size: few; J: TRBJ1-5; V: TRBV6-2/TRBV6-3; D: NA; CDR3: CASSYHDDGSNQPQHF; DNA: TGTGCCAGCAGTTATCACGATGACGGAAGCAATCAGCCCCAGCATTTT
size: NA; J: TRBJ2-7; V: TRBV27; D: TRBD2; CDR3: CASSPRPLHLAGVGEQYF; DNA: TGTGCCAGCAGTCCCCGCCCGCTACATTTAGCGGGAGTGGGTGAGCAGTACTTC